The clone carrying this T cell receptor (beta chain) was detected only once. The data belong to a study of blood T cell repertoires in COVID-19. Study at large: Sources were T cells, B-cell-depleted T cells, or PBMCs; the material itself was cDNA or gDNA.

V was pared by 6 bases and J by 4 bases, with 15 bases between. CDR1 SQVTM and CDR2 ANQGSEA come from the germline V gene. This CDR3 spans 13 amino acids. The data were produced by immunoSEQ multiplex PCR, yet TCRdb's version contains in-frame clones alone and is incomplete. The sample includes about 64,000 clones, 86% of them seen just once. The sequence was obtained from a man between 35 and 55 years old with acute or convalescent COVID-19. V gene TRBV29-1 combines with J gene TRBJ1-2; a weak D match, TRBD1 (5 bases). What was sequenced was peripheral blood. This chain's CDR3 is CSVVPRTSYGYTF. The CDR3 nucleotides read TGCAGCGTAGTACCTAGGACATCCTATGGCTACACCTTC.